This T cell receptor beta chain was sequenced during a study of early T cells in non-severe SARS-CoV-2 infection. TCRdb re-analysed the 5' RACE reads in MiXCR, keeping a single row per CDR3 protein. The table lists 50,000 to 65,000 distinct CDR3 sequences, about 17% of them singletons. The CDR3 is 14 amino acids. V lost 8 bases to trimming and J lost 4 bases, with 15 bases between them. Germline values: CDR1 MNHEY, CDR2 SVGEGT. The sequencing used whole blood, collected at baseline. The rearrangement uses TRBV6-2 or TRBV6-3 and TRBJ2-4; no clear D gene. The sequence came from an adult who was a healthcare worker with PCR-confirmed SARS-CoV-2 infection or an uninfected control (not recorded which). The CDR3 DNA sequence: TGTGCCAGCGTAGATAGGAGTCCAAAAAACATTCAGTACTTC. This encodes CASVDRSPKNIQYF.